Each of the 26 T cell receptor beta chains below was sequenced from the same sample in a study of CD8+CD57+ T cells in acquired aplastic anemia. TCR beta VDJ and CDR3 profiles were obtained from a genomic DNA template. TCRdb called the reads again in MiXCR, with one record for every CDR3 protein. Of just over 200,000 distinct CDR3 sequences listed, roughly two thirds were seen once; the top ten hold roughly three fifths. It was patients with CD8+CD57+ cell expansion by flow cytometry who were chosen for sequencing. Sequencing was performed on sorted CD4+, CD8+, or CD8+CD57+ T cells (not recorded which) from PBMCs. The receptors derive from a human donor with aplastic anemia.

The chain is built from TRBV4-2 and TRBJ2-1; TRBD2 matches 8 bases. V lost 0 bases and J lost 5; bases outside the gene matches: 9. The CDR3 length is 17 residues. Germline CDR1 is LGHNA and CDR2 is YNFKEQ. The CDR3: CASSQDPVRRGDNEQFF. CDR3 nucleotide sequence: TGTGCCAGCAGCCAAGATCCTGTTCGGCGGGGGGACAATGAGCAGTTCTTC.

The chain links TRBV5-1 to TRBJ1-4; a weak D match, TRBD1 (6 bases). This CDR3 spans 15 amino acids. Germline CDR1 and CDR2: SGHRS and YFSETQ. Between the trimmed V and J ends, which lost 0 bases and 7 bases, there was a span of 13 bases. The CDR3 spells CASSLVGGAGEKLFF. In DNA form, the CDR3 reads TGCGCCAGCAGCTTGGTGGGGGGCGCAGGTGAAAAACTGTTTTTT.

Details on this clonotype: Given a much more abundant clone one base away, this may be a read error. The V call is TRBV11-3, the J call TRBJ2-1; D not resolved. Germline-derived CDR1 and CDR2 are SGHNT and YENEEA. The CDR3 is made up of 15 amino acids. CDR3 sequence: CASSLDPARYNQQFF. CDR3 coding DNA: TGTGCCAGCAGCTTAGATCCCGCAAGATACAATCAGCAGTTCTTC.

The chain carries TRBV29-1 and TRBJ1-1; possibly TRBD1 for D (6 bases). CDR3 length equals 13 residues. Germline V gene lookup returns CDR1 SQVTM and CDR2 ANQGSEA. V was trimmed by 6 bases and J by 0 bases, leaving 11 bases between them. The CDR3 DNA is TGCAGCGTAAAGGACAGCCTGAACACTGAAGCTTTCTTT. It is translated as CSVKDSLNTEAFF.

This clonotype appeared many times. The chain has TRBV6-4 and TRBJ2-3; D perhaps matches TRBD1 (7 bases). Between the trimmed V and J ends, which lost 2 bases and 2 bases, there was a span of 11 bases. The CDR3 runs to 15 residues. The germline CDR1 and CDR2 sequences are MRHNA and SNTAGT. CDR3 sequence (DNA): TGTGCCAGCAGTGACCAGGGGGGTTCCACAGATACGCAGTATTTT. This codes for CASSDQGGSTDTQYF.

On this clonotype itself: One junction end does not reproduce the germline sequence, and a read error may be involved. The V and J genes are TRBV5-1 and TRBJ2-7; D is unresolved. The CDR3 extends over 11 amino acids. Germline CDR1 is SGHRS and CDR2 is YFSETQ. CDR3: CASSLGLERDF. The CDR3 nucleotides are TGCGCCAGCAGCTTGGGTCTGGAAAGGGACTTC.

The rearrangement joins TRBV4-1 to TRBJ1-1; the D gene is possibly TRBD1 (5 bases). The CDR3 loop spans 13 amino acids. Germline V gene lookup returns CDR1 MGHRA and CDR2 YSYEKL. V dropped 5 bases and J dropped 3 bases, with 10 bases sitting between them. CDR3 DNA: TGCGCCAGCAGCTCTGACAGTTACACTGAAGCTTTCTTT. This codes for CASSSDSYTEAFF.

The V call is TRBV5-5, the J call TRBJ2-3; 10 nucleotides agree with TRBD1. The CDR3 covers 14 residues. Losses at the gene ends were 2 bases for V and 5 bases for J; bases not matched to a gene: 2. Per germline, CDR1 SGHKS and CDR2 YYEKEE (reference sequence). CDR3 nucleotides: TGTGCCAGCAGCTTATGGACAGGGGGAGATACGCAGTATTTT. Its protein product is CASSLWTGGDTQYF.

The chain employs TRBV7-9 and TRBJ1-1, with D hard to call. The V end lost 5 bases, the J end lost 6 bases, and 13 bases lay between the germline ends. CDR1 SEHNR and CDR2 FQNEAQ come from the germline V gene (reference sequence). This CDR3 contains 13 residues. CDR3 amino acids: CASSNSGLAEAFF. For the CDR3, the DNA is TGTGCCAGCAGCAACTCGGGTTTAGCTGAAGCTTTCTTT.

V usage is TRBV29-1 and J usage is TRBJ2-2; 8 bases map to TRBD1. Germline V gene data show CDR1 as SQVTM and CDR2 as ANQGSEA. J lost 1 base, V lost 1 base, and 11 bases had no gene match. This CDR3 contains 18 residues. DNA of the CDR3: TGCAGCGTTGAAGGGCACTTCGGACAGGGTAAGAACACCGGGGAGCTGTTTTTT. This codes for CSVEGHFGQGKNTGELFF.

The rearrangement links TRBV5-1 to TRBJ2-3, with a weak D call TRBD1 (5 bases). Germline V lookup: CDR1 SGHRS, CDR2 YFSETQ. V was shortened by 0 bases and J by 0 bases, with 8 bases between the two germline ends. The CDR3 totals 15 residues. The CDR3: CASSLGQTSTDTQYF. DNA for the CDR3: TGCGCCAGCAGCTTGGGACAGACTAGCACAGATACGCAGTATTTT.

The chain uses TRBV7-9 and TRBJ1-6; TRBD1 matches at 8 bases. J was trimmed by 10 bases and V by 5 bases; bases with no gene match: 7. The length of the CDR3 is 14 residues. CDR1 and CDR2 (germline): SEHNR, FQNEAQ (reference sequence). CDR3 bases: TGTGCCAGCAGCATCGGACAGGGTGACTCACCCCTCCACTTT. Amino acids: CASSIGQGDSPLHF.

The V gene is TRBV9, the J gene TRBJ2-7; possibly TRBD1 for D (5 bases). The CDR3 is made up of 13 amino acids. Germline CDR1 SGDLS, CDR2 YYNGEE. V was clipped by 0 bases and J by 3 bases, with 7 bases between them. CDR3 coding DNA: TGTGCCAGCAGCGTAGCTGACAGCTACGAGCAGTACTTC. This translates into CASSVADSYEQYF.

The rearrangement uses TRBV24-1 and TRBJ2-5; the match to TRBD1 covers 8 bases. J lost 3 bases, V lost 2 bases, and 16 bases had no gene match. This CDR3 has 19 amino acids. Per the germline V gene, CDR1 is KGHDR and CDR2 is SFDVKD. The CDR3 sequence: CATSDSLIFGQGKEETQYF. DNA of the CDR3: TGTGCCACCAGTGATTCGTTAATTTTTGGACAGGGAAAGGAAGAGACCCAGTACTTC.

This clonotype was picked up one time. The rearrangement uses TRBV12-5 and TRBJ2-7, with D possibly TRBD1 on 5 matching bases. Germline loops: CDR1 LGHNT, CDR2 FRNRAP. Between the trimmed V and J ends, which lost 6 bases and 1 base, there was a span of 10 bases. The CDR3 runs to 13 residues. The CDR3 is CASGSGQSYEQYF. CDR3 bases: TGTGCTAGTGGCAGTGGACAATCCTACGAGCAGTACTTC.

The J gene is TRBJ2-7, the V gene TRBV5-1; D gene ambiguous. V dropped 4 bases and J dropped 4 bases, with 15 bases sitting between them. The germline V gene encodes CDR1 SGHRS and CDR2 YFSETQ. The CDR3 has 14 amino acids. As DNA, the CDR3 is TGCGCCAGCAGCGGTGACATGGACCATTACGAGCAGTACTTC. Its translation is CASSGDMDHYEQYF. Supplemented by reference TRBV5-1 and TRBJ2-7, the full variable domain reads KAGVTQTPRYLIKTRGQQVTLSCSPISGHRSVSWYQQTPGQGLQFLFEYFSETQRNKGNFPGRFSGRQFSNSRSEMNVSTLELGDSALYLCASSGDMDHYEQYFGPGTRLTVT.

In this sample, this clonotype turned up a few times. The chain combines TRBV7-9 with TRBJ1-2; TRBD1 agrees at 9 bases. V dropped 4 bases and J dropped 6; count of bases not matched to a gene: 9. The length of the CDR3 is 15 residues. Germline V gives CDR1 SEHNR, CDR2 FQNEAQ (reference sequence). The CDR3 bases are TGTGCCAGCAGCTCACCCGGGACAGGGTTGGATGGCTACACCTTC. Translated: CASSSPGTGLDGYTF.

This chain links TRBV19 with TRBJ2-1; 7 bases line up with TRBD2. CDR1 is LNHDA and CDR2 is SQIVND in the germline V gene (reference sequence). V shed 4 bases and J 4 bases; nucleotides not matched to a gene: 7. This CDR3 has 15 residues. CDR3 coding DNA: TGTGCCAGTAGTAGCGGGAGCCGCCTTTACAATGAGCAGTTCTTC. Residues: CASSSGSRLYNEQFF.

This clonotype appeared many times. The chain joins TRBV7-9 to TRBJ2-2; D may correspond to TRBD1 or TRBD2 (5 bases each). The CDR3 spans 17 residues. Germline V gene data show CDR1 as SEHNR and CDR2 as FQNEAQ (reference sequence). V was cut by 4 bases and J by 9 bases, with 24 bases left in between. The chain's CDR3 is CASSSDAGGRQGRELFF. As DNA, the CDR3 is TGTGCCAGCAGCTCTGACGCTGGGGGTCGTCAAGGCAGGGAGCTGTTTTTT.

The chain employs TRBV24-1 and TRBJ2-7; D unresolved. The CDR3 spans 13 residues. CDR1 and CDR2 from the germline V gene are KGHDR and SFDVKD. Trimming removed 4 bases from V and 13 bases from J, with 19 bases in between. The CDR3 DNA reads TGTGCCACCAGTGACCATTCGAAGGCAGGAAGATACTTC. This gives the protein CATSDHSKAGRYF.

Ten or more counts support this clonotype. The CDR3 region has the DNA TGTGCCAGCACCCCTCCCACTAACTATGGCTACACCTTC. This gives the protein CASTPPTNYGYTF. The J gene is TRBJ1-2, the V gene TRBV12-3 or TRBV12-4; no firm D call. This CDR3 is built from 13 residues. Trimming stripped 7 bases from V and 0 bases from J, with 9 bases between.

The chain carries TRBV20-1 and TRBJ1-1, with D possibly being TRBD1 (6 bases). The CDR3 has 13 residues. CDR1 and CDR2 (germline): DFQATT, SNEGSKA (reference sequence). The V and J ends lost 4 bases and 5 bases respectively, with 14 bases between them. The CDR3 is CSATFLGATEAFF. DNA for the CDR3: TGCAGTGCTACATTTTTGGGGGCGACTGAAGCTTTCTTT.

This clonotype was seen only a few times. The chain carries TRBV2 and TRBJ1-6; no clear D. Germline V gene lookup returns CDR1 SNHLY and CDR2 FYNNEI. Trimming took 4 bases from V and 9 from J, leaving 13 bases between them. This CDR3 is 14 amino acids long. The DNA for the CDR3 is TGTGCCAGCAGTGGCTCTGGGTTCTCTTCACCCCTCCACTTT. Protein product: CASSGSGFSSPLHF.

V is TRBV20-1 and J is TRBJ2-3; TRBD1 or TRBD2 may be the D gene (5 bases each). Trimming stripped 3 bases from V and 2 bases from J, with 12 bases between. This CDR3 contains 14 residues. Germline assignment: CDR1 DFQATT and CDR2 SNEGSKA (reference sequence). The CDR3 region is CSARDTGNTDTQYF. CDR3 nucleotide sequence: TGCAGTGCTAGGGACACCGGGAACACAGATACGCAGTATTTT.

The V and J genes are TRBV2 and TRBJ2-7, with D hard to call. CDR3 length: 12 amino acids. CDR1 and CDR2 (germline): SNHLY, FYNNEI. Trimming left V 2 bases short and J 6 bases short, with 8 bases between. The CDR3 loop is CASSESVGEQYF. The CDR3 DNA sequence: TGTGCCAGCAGTGAATCCGTCGGCGAGCAGTACTTC.

V usage is TRBV9 and J usage is TRBJ2-7; D remains unclear. The CDR3 is made up of 14 amino acids. Germline V gene lookup returns CDR1 SGDLS and CDR2 YYNGEE. Trimming removed 4 bases at V and 2 bases at J, with 13 bases between. The CDR3 is CASSLSRQTYEQYF. The CDR3 bases are TGTGCCAGCAGCTTAAGTCGGCAGACCTACGAGCAGTACTTC.